This entry lists 16 T cell receptor beta chains sequenced from one sample in a study of T cells in Graves' hyperthyroidism and ophthalmopathy. RNA transcripts provided the source from which TCR beta CDR3 regions were amplified. Using the HTBI primer set, a first-round RT-PCR was run on the TCR CDR3. TCRdb processed the multiplex PCR reads anew with MiXCR; each CDR3 protein has one entry. The sample lists around 720,000 distinct CDR3 sequences; 35% were seen once. Material for sequencing was blood. Receptors were obtained from a woman aged 40 to 50 with Graves' hyperthyroidism.

This chain links TRBV11-2 with TRBJ1-4; no clear D. This CDR3 is 13 amino acids long. Germline V lookup: CDR1 SGHAT, CDR2 FQNNGV. V shed 5 bases and J shed 6 bases, with 10 bases lying between them. The CDR3 loop reads CASSIGPDEKLFF. The DNA of the CDR3 is TGTGCCAGCAGCATCGGACCTGATGAAAAACTGTTTTTT.

This clonotype was seen repeatedly, ten times or more. The V gene is TRBV20-1, the J gene TRBJ1-2; 9 positions agree with TRBD1. This CDR3 comprises 13 residues. The germline gives CDR1 DFQATT, CDR2 SNEGSKA (reference sequence). Trimming removed 5 bases from V and 8 bases from J; junction bases left unmatched: 9. The CDR3 DNA reads as TGCAGTGCTTCCCCCGGGACAGGGAGCGGCTACACCTTC. Encoded protein: CSASPGTGSGYTF.

This chain connects TRBV6-1 to TRBJ2-2, with 8 bases that match TRBD2. The CDR3 has 17 amino acids. Trimming at V came to 5 bases and at J to 4 bases, leaving 12 bases not matched to a gene. Germline CDR1 is MNHNS and CDR2 is SASEGT. The CDR3 region has the DNA TGTGCCAGCAGTCCCCACCGGGGGGGAGTCCGCACCGGGGAGCTGTTTTTT. This encodes CASSPHRGGVRTGELFF.

This clonotype was found many times. This CDR3 reads CASTHRSWGAGTEAFF. In nucleotides, the CDR3 is TGTGCCAGTACCCATCGAAGTTGGGGAGCAGGGACTGAAGCTTTCTTT. The chain links TRBV19 to TRBJ1-1; D might be TRBD1 (5 bases). The V gene's germline CDR1 is LNHDA and CDR2 SQIVND (reference sequence). The V end was cut by 7 bases, the J end by 5 bases, with 23 bases between. CDR3 length equals 16 residues.

This clonotype has only one observation. DNA for the CDR3: TGTGCCGCCTCCGGGGGGAGCGGGCCCTACGAGCAGTACTTC. Residues: CAASGGSGPYEQYF. The chain carries TRBV7-9 and TRBJ2-7; 7 nucleotides agree with TRBD2. V dropped 11 bases and J dropped 2; count of bases not matched to a gene: 12. This CDR3 comprises 14 residues. CDR1 and CDR2 (germline): SEHNR, FQNEAQ (reference sequence).

At least ten counts were recorded for this clonotype. J is TRBJ1-1 and V is TRBV7-2; D is undetermined. Germline V CDR1 and CDR2: SGHTA, FQGNSA. V lost 5 bases to trimming and J lost 1 base, with 8 bases between them. The CDR3 extends over 13 amino acids. This CDR3 reads CASSKTRNTEAFF. The CDR3 nucleotides are TGTGCCAGCAGCAAGACACGGAACACTGAAGCTTTCTTT. The whole variable domain, remainder taken from reference TRBV7-2 and TRBJ1-1, is GAGVSQSPSNKVTEKGKDVELRCDPISGHTALYWYRQSLGQGLEFLIYFQGNSAPDKSGLPSDRFSAERTGGSVSTLTIQRTQQEDSAVYLCASSKTRNTEAFFGQGTRLTVV.

V usage is TRBV25-1 and J usage is TRBJ1-5; D gene ambiguous. With 5 bases removed from V and 2 bases from J, the gap between germline ends came to 10 bases. This CDR3 is built from 14 residues. From germline, CDR1 is MGHDK and CDR2 SYGVNS. The CDR3 is CASSFSPGNQPQHF. CDR3 bases: TGTGCCAGCAGTTTCTCGCCAGGCAATCAGCCCCAGCATTTT.

Many counts were recorded for this clonotype. This chain uses TRBV10-2 with TRBJ2-5; 11 bases map to TRBD1. Germline CDR1 is WSHSY and CDR2 is SAAADI. After removal of 9 bases from V and 2 bases from J, the junction contained 14 bases not matched to a gene. CDR3 length: 17 amino acids. CDR3 in DNA: TGCGCCAGTTCGGGACAGGGGGTTGGAGCGGATCAAGAGACCCAGTACTTC. It encodes CASSGQGVGADQETQYF.

This clonotype was seen ten or more times. The rearrangement joins TRBV19 to TRBJ1-2; TRBD1 might be the D (6 bases). CDR1 LNHDA and CDR2 SQIVND come from the germline V gene (reference sequence). CDR3 size: 14 residues. The germline V and J ends were trimmed by 1 base and 7 bases, with 13 bases remaining between them. CDR3 residues: CASSIAGELRGYTF. The CDR3 DNA reads as TGTGCCAGTAGTATAGCAGGGGAGCTTCGTGGCTACACCTTC. The full variable domain, rest sourced from reference TRBV19 and TRBJ1-2, is DGGITQSPKYLFRKEGQNVTLSCEQNLNHDAMYWYRQDPGQGLRLIYYSQIVNDFQKGDIAEGYSVSREKKESFPLTVTSAQKNPTAFYLCASSIAGELRGYTFGSGTRLTVV.

The J gene is TRBJ1-1, the V gene TRBV20-1, with 8 bases lining up with TRBD1. This CDR3 has 14 amino acids. Germline V gene lookup returns CDR1 DFQATT and CDR2 SNEGSKA (reference sequence). With V trimmed by 2 bases and J by 3 bases, 5 bases remained unmatched. CDR3 in amino acids: CSARQGAMDTEAFF. DNA of the CDR3: TGCAGTGCTAGACAGGGGGCCATGGACACTGAAGCTTTCTTT.

This chain joins TRBV4-3 and TRBJ1-3; 9 bases map to TRBD1. Germline CDR1 reads LGHNA; CDR2 reads YSLEER. The CDR3 is made up of 17 amino acids. V lost 3 bases and J lost 1; bases outside the gene matches: 7. CDR3 sequence (DNA): TGCGCCAGCAGCCAGGGTACAGGGGGCGCTTCTGGAAACACCATATATTTT. Amino acids: CASSQGTGGASGNTIYF.

The J gene is TRBJ1-1, the V gene TRBV2; D remains unclear. CDR1 and CDR2 from the germline V gene are SNHLY and FYNNEI. CDR3 size: 13 residues. The CDR3 coding sequence is TGTGCTAGAGATAGGTTAGGGAACACTGAAGCTTTCTTT. Residues: CARDRLGNTEAFF.

The chain combines TRBV28 with TRBJ2-5; D is unresolved. CDR3 size: 13 residues. V dropped 8 bases and J dropped 3 bases, with 13 bases sitting between them. CDR1 MDHEN and CDR2 SYDVKM come from the germline V gene. The chain's CDR3 is CASLATREETQYF. The CDR3, as DNA: TGTGCCAGCCTCGCGACACGGGAAGAGACCCAGTACTTC.

The V gene is TRBV2, the J gene TRBJ1-2; D gene unclear. The germline V gene encodes CDR1 SNHLY and CDR2 FYNNEI. The CDR3 extends over 11 amino acids. V was cut by 7 bases and J by 8 bases, with 11 bases left in between. DNA for the CDR3: TGTGCCAGCACCGAAGGGAGGGGCTACACCTTC. It codes for CASTEGRGYTF.

The table lists this clonotype with a count of one. V is TRBV10-3 and J is TRBJ2-5; D gene unclear. The CDR3 consists of 12 residues. Germline-derived CDR1 and CDR2 are ENHRY and SYGVKD. V was shortened by 6 bases and J by 8 bases, with 13 bases between the two germline ends. The CDR3: CAIREPPGTQYF. CDR3 in DNA: TGTGCCATCAGGGAACCCCCAGGAACCCAGTACTTC.

In its sample, this clonotype was seen many times. V gene TRBV3-1 combines with J gene TRBJ1-5; D might be TRBD1 (5 bases). Germline V gives CDR1 LGHDT, CDR2 YNNKEL (reference sequence). The CDR3 length is 15 residues. Trimming shortened V by 0 bases and J by 3 bases, and 9 bases separated the two germline ends. CDR3 loop: CASSQEGVPNQPQHF. The CDR3 nucleotides are TGTGCCAGCAGCCAAGAAGGGGTACCCAATCAGCCCCAGCATTTT.